This paragraph reports one T cell receptor beta chain. The CDR3 runs to 14 residues. The germline gives CDR1 SGHRS, CDR2 YFSETQ. Trimming at V came to 2 bases and at J to 1 base, leaving 1 base not matched to a gene. The source of the sample is a study of blood T cell repertoires in COVID-19. Turning to the study itself: Acute and convalescent COVID-19 specimens originated in the United States, Italy and Spain. T cells, B-cell-depleted T cells, or PBMCs supplied cDNA or gDNA.

Per the original methods: Amplification from reference gene primers served as the basis for estimated nucleated cell counts. Only in-frame clones appear in the TCRdb table, and some are missing; sequencing was by immunoSEQ multiplex PCR. V, J and clone size reflect that table, while D and trimming were determined from the DNA. The table has about 80,000 clones, 82% seen once; the top ten hold about an eighth. This chain uses TRBV5-1 with TRBJ2-5; 8 bases are shared with TRBD1. Input material: peripheral blood. This sequence was found in an older man with acute or convalescent COVID-19. The CDR3 nucleotides read TGCGCCAGCAGCTTCAGGGGGCCCCAAGAGACCCAGTACTTC. Residues: CASSFRGPQETQYF.